What follows describes a single T cell receptor (beta chain). This sample was included in a study of blood T cell repertoires in COVID-19. For the study at large: COVID-19 samples, acute and convalescent, were from the United States, Italy and Spain. From T cells, B-cell-depleted T cells, or PBMCs came the material, which was cDNA or gDNA.

The V gene end was trimmed by 6 bases and the J gene end by 6 bases; junction bases not matched to a gene: 21. CDR3 length equals 18 residues. Germline CDR1 reads MNHNY; CDR2 reads SVGAGI (reference sequence). Original methodology: It was from reference gene primer amplification that nucleated cell counts were estimated. Assay: immunoSEQ multiplex PCR; the TCRdb copy retains only in-frame clones and omits some. That table furnishes V, J and clone size, whereas the DNA furnished D and trimming. The sample yields around 42,000 clones, 76% seen once. The sequenced sample consisted of peripheral blood. This sequence originates from a man between 70 and 80 years old with active or convalescent COVID-19. V gene TRBV6-6 combines with J gene TRBJ2-7, with 9 bases that match TRBD1. The CDR3 DNA reads as TGTGCCAGCAGCCGACCCCAAAAACAGGGGGCCTCCCGGTTCGAGCAGTACTTC. Its protein is CASSRPQKQGASRFEQYF.